There are a few counts of the clone carrying this T cell receptor beta chain. This CDR3 has 14 amino acids. CDR1 SGDLS and CDR2 YYNGEE come from the germline V gene. The V and J ends lost 0 bases and 6 bases respectively, with 12 bases between them. Only healthy Caucasians were enrolled as donors. The sample belongs to a study of identical twins. A universal primer site was created by template switching, with the cDNA bearing unique molecular identifiers. From the 5' RACE reads, TCRdb called clonotypes with MiXCR, one entry per CDR3 protein. In the table there are roughly 720,000 distinct CDR3 sequences, roughly 18% of which are singletons. These records were also assigned to another study, of T cells expressing NK-cell markers. From that study: Whether expanded NKG2C-expressing T cell clones recognize HCMV is unknown.

This TCR came from a woman between 18 and 29 years old in good health. The chain employs TRBV9 and TRBJ1-2; D uncertain. Sequencing used PBMCs. CDR3 region: CASSVEVGGHGYTF. CDR3 nucleotides: TGTGCCAGCAGCGTAGAGGTCGGCGGGCATGGCTACACCTTC. Drawing the rest from reference TRBV9 and TRBJ1-2, the complete variable domain is DSGVTQTPKHLITATGQRVTLRCSPRSGDLSVYWYQQSLDQGLQFLIQYYNGEERAKGNILERFSAQQFPDLHSELNLSSLELGDSALYFCASSVEVGGHGYTFGSGTRLTVV.